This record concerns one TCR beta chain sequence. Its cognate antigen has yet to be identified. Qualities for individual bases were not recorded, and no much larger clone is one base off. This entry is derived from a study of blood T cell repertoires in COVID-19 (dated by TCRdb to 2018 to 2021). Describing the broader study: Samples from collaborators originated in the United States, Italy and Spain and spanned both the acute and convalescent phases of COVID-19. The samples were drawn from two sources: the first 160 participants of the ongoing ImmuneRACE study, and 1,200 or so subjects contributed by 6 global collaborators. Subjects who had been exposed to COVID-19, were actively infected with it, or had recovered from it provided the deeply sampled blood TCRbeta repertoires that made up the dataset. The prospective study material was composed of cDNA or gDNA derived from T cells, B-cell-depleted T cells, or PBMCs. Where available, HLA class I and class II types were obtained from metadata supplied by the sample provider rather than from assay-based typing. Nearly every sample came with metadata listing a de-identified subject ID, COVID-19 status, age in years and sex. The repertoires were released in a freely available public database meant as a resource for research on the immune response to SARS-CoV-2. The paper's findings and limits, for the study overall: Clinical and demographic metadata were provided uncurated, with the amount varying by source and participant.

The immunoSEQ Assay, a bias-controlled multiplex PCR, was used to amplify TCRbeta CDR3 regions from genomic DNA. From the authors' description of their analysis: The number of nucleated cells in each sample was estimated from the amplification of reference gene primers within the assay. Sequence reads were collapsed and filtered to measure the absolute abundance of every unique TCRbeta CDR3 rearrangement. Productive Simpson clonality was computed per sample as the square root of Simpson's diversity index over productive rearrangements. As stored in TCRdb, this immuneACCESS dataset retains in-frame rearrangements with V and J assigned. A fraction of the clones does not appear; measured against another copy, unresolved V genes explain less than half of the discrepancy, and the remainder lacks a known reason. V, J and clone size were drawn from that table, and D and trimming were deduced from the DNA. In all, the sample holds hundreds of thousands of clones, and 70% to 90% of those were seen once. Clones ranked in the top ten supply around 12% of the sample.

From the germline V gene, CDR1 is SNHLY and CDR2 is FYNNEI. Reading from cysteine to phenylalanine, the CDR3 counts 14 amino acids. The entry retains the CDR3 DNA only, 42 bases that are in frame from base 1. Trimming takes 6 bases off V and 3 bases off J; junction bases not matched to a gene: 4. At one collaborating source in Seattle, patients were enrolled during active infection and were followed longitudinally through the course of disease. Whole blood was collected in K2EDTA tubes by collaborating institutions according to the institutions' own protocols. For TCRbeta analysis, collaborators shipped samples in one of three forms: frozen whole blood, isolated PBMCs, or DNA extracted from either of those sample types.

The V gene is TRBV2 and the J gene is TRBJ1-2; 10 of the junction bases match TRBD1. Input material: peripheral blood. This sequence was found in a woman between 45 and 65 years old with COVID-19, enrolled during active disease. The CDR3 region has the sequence CASRTGGADYGYTF. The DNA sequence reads TGTGCCAGCAGGACAGGGGGCGCGGACTATGGCTACACCTTC.